The sequence of this T cell receptor beta chain was determined in a study of beta chain features in type 1 diabetes. Overall study findings and caveats: Type 1 diabetes patients had moderately but significantly shorter TCRB CDR3s in all four CD4+ subsets.

The investigators reverse transcribed all of the isolated RNA, so they sequenced expressed TCRB transcripts. The assay was immunoSEQ multiplex PCR, and TCRdb's table has in-frame clones only and misses some. Here the sample spans 250,000 to 300,000 clones, approximately 14% being singletons. In its sample, this clone was seen a few times. Its antigen is as yet unknown. The same CDR3 also results from other DNA sequences found in this sample. J lost 2 bases, V lost 6 bases, and 3 bases had no gene match. The V gene's germline CDR1 is MNHEY and CDR2 SMNVEV (reference sequence). This CDR3 contains 14 residues.

Input material: naive CD4+ T cells from blood. The chain links TRBV27 to TRBJ1-2; 10 positions match TRBD1. The TCR comes from a man in his thirties or forties with type 1 diabetes. CDR3 DNA: TGTGCCAGCAGCAGGACAGGGGGAAACTATGGCTACACCTTC. Its protein is CASSRTGGNYGYTF.